The present T cell receptor (beta chain) was sequenced within a study of T cell repertoires in cytomegalovirus infection. Study-wide results and limits: Dominant in the ex vivo response were TCR beta clonotypes restricted by HLA-C and specific for CMV.

TCRdb re-derived calls from the reads in MiXCR, one entry per CDR3 protein. This sample yields tens of thousands of distinct CDR3 sequences, of which more than 40% are seen a single time; over 85% belongs to the top ten. As regards this clonotype: The antigen remains undetermined.

The CDR3 contains 16 residues. The germline CDR1 and CDR2 sequences are MNHNY and SVGAGI (reference sequence). Trimming stripped 10 bases from V and 0 bases from J, with 21 bases between. The sequencing here drew on CD8+ T cells from cultured PBMCs, taken from culture after CMV antigen stimulation. The receptor's source is a human donor in good health (CMV status not recorded). Some clones in this sample may be carry-over from other donors' samples. This chain links TRBV6-6 with TRBJ1-1; D unresolved. The CDR3 sequence: CAIRGANPNMNTEAFF. CDR3 nucleotides: TGTGCCATCAGAGGAGCAAACCCGAATATGAACACTGAAGCTTTCTTT.